This TCR beta chain was found in a study of identical twins (dated by TCRdb to 2016 to 2018). With respect to the entire study: To test whether fetal clonotypes persist, this study deep-sequenced TCR alpha and beta repertoires from monozygotic twins, from unrelated adults of various ages, and from cord blood. To rule out contamination, the twin experiments were replicated at different times with different library preparation protocols.

Every donor was a healthy Caucasian. Three pairs of female monozygotic twins, all aged roughly 18 to 29 years, were included in the twin cohort. Positive isolation kits from Invitrogen were used to isolate the CD4+ and CD8+ T cell populations. A word on this clonotype: There is no known antigen for this receptor. No much larger clonotype is one base removed from it; base qualities were not supplied.

The library was generated by 5' RACE. TCRdb shows the sequencer as Illumina HiSeq 2000. A universal primer binding site was added through template switching, and the final cDNA carried a unique molecular identifier so that TCR cDNA molecules could be counted accurately. Specific primers in the conserved constant-segment region were used to synthesize first-strand cDNA for TCR alpha and beta chains. To control for contamination, every cDNA library carried two barcodes: a SMART-Mk sample barcode plus Illumina barcodes. Two successive PCR steps introduced TruSeq adapter sequences along with Illumina sample barcodes. The TCR alpha and beta cDNA libraries were sequenced on the Illumina HiSeq platform using custom primers. For the original study's pipeline: MiGEC was used to process raw reads and extract unique molecular identifiers, and MiXCR was used to find CDR3 positions. Recombination models were inferred per individual with the repgenHMM and IGoR tools using an EM algorithm. The tcR package in R was used for shared clonotype analysis, with sharing normalized by the product of cloneset sizes. Out-of-frame nonproductive sequences were analyzed to study raw recombination free of thymic and clonal selection effects. Using fastp trimming at Q25 and MiXCR clonotype assembly, TCRdb reanalyzed the public sequencing data and kept in-frame beta chains. A single entry per CDR3 protein holds the most common genes and DNA from its merged rows. For this entry, the V and J calls and clone size follow TCRdb and not the study's own pipeline. Present in this sample are hundreds of thousands of distinct CDR3 sequences, about 12% of which were seen just once. Just over 7% of the sample belongs to the ten largest clones.

The germline V gene gives CDR1 as MGHDK and CDR2 as SYGVNS. From its cysteine to its phenylalanine, the CDR3 spans 14 amino acids. Kept here is only the CDR3 DNA, which spans 42 bases and is read in frame from base 1. Unmatched junction bases come to 10, with V trimmed by 10 bases and J by 2 bases. What the research found in general, with its limitations: Conclusions relied on cross-sectional statistical analysis, since the same donors could not be followed over many years. Zero-insertion analyses could be partly confounded by invariant T cells such as MAIT and iNKT, though diverse VJ usage argued against such confounding for most clonotypes. A weaker excess of twin sharing was found in beta out-of-frame sequences because the signal-to-noise ratio was lowered by fewer shared sequences. In monozygotic twins, out-of-frame TCR alpha sharing was systematically underestimated by recombination models, although the models agreed with sharing between unrelated individuals. Compared with coincidental sharing between unrelated individuals, out-of-frame TCR alpha sequences shared between twins showed an excess of sequences with low generation probability. Fewer insertions were carried by abundant cord blood beta clonotypes; a weaker similar trend was observed in young adult naive repertoires, while no such trend was observed in memory repertoires.

Separately, the same data were catalogued under a study of yellow fever vaccine responses in identical twins. As the second publication notes: According to the authors, in identical twins the way T cells responded to vaccination appeared partly convergent and partly personalized. The study precisely tracked vaccine-responding T cell clones in identical twins.

The rearranged segments are TRBV25-1 and TRBJ2-7; 8 central bases correspond to TRBD2. This TCR was sampled from a woman between 18 and 29 years old in good health. Sequenced material: CD8+ T cells sorted from blood. The nucleotide sequence is TGTGCCACCACGGCAACTAGCGGAACCTACGAGCAGTACTTC. Its translation is CATTATSGTYEQYF.